This passage covers 29 T cell receptor beta chains from one sample sequenced in a study of vaccination effects on CD4 cells after COVID-19 (dated by TCRdb to about 2022). Library construction relied on the immunoSEQ multiplex PCR assay. The immuneACCESS repertoire file appears here via TCRdb, limited to in-frame rearrangements. These files lack a portion of the clones; in checked studies, under half of the deficit traces to unresolved V genes, and the cause of the others is not known. In this sample the table shows 20,000 to 30,000 clones, about three quarters of which occur a single time. Together, the top ten hold about 6.3% of the sample. No antigens are known for them. The ViraFEST assay stimulated PBMC with viral peptide pools and then used TCR sequencing to identify antigen-specific CD4+ T cell clonotypes by expansion. After 10 days of culture, CD4+ T cells were isolated with the EasySep CD4+ T cell isolation kit. Each participant received two doses of an mRNA SARS-CoV-2 vaccine, either BNT162b2 or mRNA-1273.

The sample was CD4+ T cells from PBMCs cultured with SARS-CoV-2 spike peptides, taken after COVID-19 vaccination. The label giving this sample's cell subset or site can be read as: SARS-CoV-2 spike overlapping peptide pool stimulation. These receptors all stem from a human donor who received a COVID-19 vaccine. Some clones in this sample may be carry-over from other donors' samples.

The chain couples TRBV18 to TRBJ1-1, with D perhaps matching TRBD1 (6 bases). This CDR3 region has 15 residues. Germline CDR1 KGHSH, CDR2 LQKENI. Trimming pared 3 bases from V and 1 base from J, leaving 12 bases between. The CDR3: CASSPGGHPNTEAFF. CDR3 in DNA: TGTGCCAGCTCACCTGGGGGGCACCCGAACACTGAAGCTTTCTTT. Using reference TRBV18 and TRBJ1-1 for the parts outside the CDR3, the full variable domain is NAGVMQNPRHLVRRRGQEARLRCSPMKGHSHVYWYRQLPEEGLKFMVYLQKENIIDESGMPKERFSAEFPKEGPSILRIQQVVRGDSAAYFCASSPGGHPNTEAFFGQGTRLTVV.

This chain links TRBV4-3 with TRBJ2-6; unclear D gene. The CDR3 totals 18 residues. Trimming took 2 bases from V and 0 from J, leaving 14 bases between them. From germline, CDR1 is LGHNA and CDR2 YSLEER. CDR3 amino acids: CASSQKSPASSGANVLTF. In DNA form, the CDR3 reads TGCGCCAGCAGCCAAAAATCTCCTGCTAGCTCTGGGGCCAACGTCCTGACTTTC.

The chain combines TRBV7-2 with TRBJ1-1, with 8 nucleotides matching TRBD1. The trim removed 2 bases at V and 5 bases at J, leaving 7 bases unmatched. CDR3 length equals 15 residues. Per germline, CDR1 SGHTA and CDR2 FQGNSA. The CDR3 loop is CASSLPAGGLTEAFF. CDR3 bases: TGTGCCAGCAGCTTACCAGCAGGGGGCTTGACTGAAGCTTTCTTT.

The V and J genes are TRBV10-3 and TRBJ1-1; tentatively, D is TRBD1 (6 bases). CDR3 length: 13 residues. Trimming left V 6 bases short and J 0 bases short, with 8 bases between. Per the germline V gene, CDR1 is ENHRY and CDR2 is SYGVKD. The CDR3 region is CAIRGQLNTEAFF. As DNA, the CDR3 is TGTGCCATCAGGGGACAATTGAACACTGAAGCTTTCTTT.

The table lists this clone with a count of one. The CDR3 bases are TGCAGTGCGGGCAGGGAAGAGACCCAGTACTTC. It translates to CSAGREETQYF. The rearrangement uses TRBV20-1 and TRBJ2-5; D is perhaps TRBD1 (5 bases). The CDR3 length is 11 residues. With 6 bases removed from V and 3 bases from J, the gap between germline ends came to 8 bases. CDR1 is DFQATT, CDR2 SNEGSKA, per germline (reference sequence).

V is TRBV30 and J is TRBJ2-5, with D tentatively TRBD1 (6 bases). V shed 5 bases and J shed 7 bases, with 26 bases lying between them. The germline V gene encodes CDR1 GTSNPN and CDR2 SVGIG (reference sequence). The CDR3 is 16 amino acids. CDR3 sequence (DNA): TGTGCCTGGCGAGGCAAGGACAGTCCCAGGGGCGGGACCCAGTACTTC. As protein: CAWRGKDSPRGGTQYF.

This clone has a handful of counts. The V and J genes are TRBV5-1 and TRBJ2-5; 13 nucleotides line up with TRBD2. The ends lost 4 bases at V and 4 bases at J; junction bases unmatched: 10. The germline gives CDR1 SGHRS, CDR2 YFSETQ. The CDR3 loop spans 17 amino acids. The CDR3 spells CASSQTSGGLRGETQYF. Here the CDR3 DNA reads TGCGCCAGCAGCCAGACTAGCGGGGGGTTGCGTGGAGAGACCCAGTACTTC.

This chain joins TRBV5-1 and TRBJ2-7; perhaps TRBD1 as D (6 bases). The CDR3 totals 14 residues. V was cut by 0 bases and J by 2 bases, with 9 bases left in between. CDR1 is SGHRS, CDR2 YFSETQ, per germline. CDR3 protein: CASSLAGATYEQYV. As DNA, the CDR3 is TGCGCCAGCAGCTTGGCAGGGGCCACCTACGAGCAGTACGTC.

The CDR3 nucleotides are TGTGCCTGGAGGGCGGTGGGCTCTGGAAACACCATATATTTT. Amino acid sequence: CAWRAVGSGNTIYF. V and J are TRBV30 and TRBJ1-3; D not resolved. The CDR3 has 14 amino acids. The V and J ends lost 3 bases and 0 bases respectively, with 9 bases between them. Per the germline V gene, CDR1 is GTSNPN and CDR2 is SVGIG (reference sequence). Looking up the rest from reference TRBV30 and TRBJ1-3 gives the full variable domain: SQTIHQWPATLVQPVGSPLSLECTVEGTSNPNLYWYRQAAGRGLQLLFYSVGIGQISSEVPQNLSASRPQDRQFILSSKKLLLSDSGFYLCAWRAVGSGNTIYFGEGSWLTVV.

This clone has only one observation. This rearrangement joins TRBV5-1 to TRBJ1-2; D call uncertain. Trimming took 4 bases from V and 4 from J, leaving 11 bases between them. Germline V gene data show CDR1 as SGHRS and CDR2 as YFSETQ. The CDR3 totals 13 residues. In DNA form, the CDR3 reads TGCGCCAGCAGCCAGGACCGGGGCTATGGCTACACCTTC. Translation gives CASSQDRGYGYTF.

This clone has a handful of counts. This chain links TRBV2 with TRBJ2-7, with D unresolved. The CDR3 contains 10 residues. Trimming pared 6 bases from V and 3 bases from J, leaving 3 bases between. Germline values: CDR1 SNHLY, CDR2 FYNNEI. The CDR3 protein is CASRFYEQYV. The CDR3 DNA sequence: TGTGCCAGCAGATTCTACGAGCAGTACGTC.

V usage is TRBV28 and J usage is TRBJ1-1; D is perhaps TRBD1 (5 bases). CDR3 length: 13 amino acids. CDR1 MDHEN and CDR2 SYDVKM come from the germline V gene. Trimming took off 7 bases at V and 0 bases at J, with 9 bases between the two ends. The CDR3 DNA is TGTGCCAGCAATCGGGGGTTGAACACTGAAGCTTTCTTT. Protein: CASNRGLNTEAFF.

The chain employs TRBV6-5 and TRBJ2-2; D might be TRBD1 (5 bases). Trimming shortened V by 0 bases and J by 6 bases, and 11 bases separated the two germline ends. The CDR3 is 15 residues long. Germline V gene lookup returns CDR1 MNHEY and CDR2 SVGAGI. CDR3 bases: TGTGCCAGCAGTTACTCAGGGGCCTTGTCCGGGGAGCTGTTTTTT. Its protein is CASSYSGALSGELFF.

This chain links TRBV9 with TRBJ1-1; D is unclear. The CDR3 has 13 residues. Trimming removed 5 bases at V and 1 base at J, with 9 bases between. Germline V CDR1 and CDR2: SGDLS, YYNGEE. CDR3 amino acids: CASSVDRNTEAFF. CDR3 bases: TGTGCCAGCAGTGTCGATCGGAACACTGAAGCTTTCTTT.

This chain joins TRBV12-5 and TRBJ2-7; D uncertain. There are 13 residues in the CDR3. V lost 2 bases to trimming and J lost 2 bases, with 7 bases between them. From germline, CDR1 is LGHNT and CDR2 FRNRAP. This chain's CDR3 is CASGLCRPYEQYV. CDR3 coding DNA: TGTGCTAGTGGTTTGTGCAGGCCCTACGAGCAGTACGTC.

V gene TRBV4-1 combines with J gene TRBJ1-6, with D unclear. V gave up 1 base and J gave up 0 bases, with 10 bases separating them. Germline V gives CDR1 MGHRA, CDR2 YSYEKL. CDR3 size: 17 residues. CDR3 loop: CASSQARAISYNSPLHF. DNA for the CDR3: TGCGCCAGCAGCCAAGCGAGGGCGATCTCCTATAATTCACCCCTCCACTTT.

The rearrangement links TRBV5-8 to TRBJ2-3, with 16 bases fitting TRBD2. The CDR3 loop spans 18 amino acids. V dropped 7 bases and J dropped 1; count of bases not matched to a gene: 9. CDR1 is SGHTS, CDR2 YDEGEE, per germline. This CDR3 is CASPRGLAGGQGTDTQYF. The CDR3 DNA follows: TGTGCCAGCCCACGGGGACTAGCGGGGGGGCAGGGCACAGATACGCAGTATTTT.

This chain links TRBV9 with TRBJ1-1; D might be TRBD1 (6 bases). CDR1 SGDLS and CDR2 YYNGEE come from the germline V gene. The CDR3 covers 15 residues. V dropped 5 bases and J dropped 1 base, with 15 bases sitting between them. CDR3 in DNA: TGTGCCAGCAGTAAGAGTCTAGGGGGGAACACTGAAGCTTTCTTT. This codes for CASSKSLGGNTEAFF.

This clone came up a few times. The chain employs TRBV7-9 and TRBJ2-5; D gene ambiguous. Germline V CDR1 and CDR2: SEHNR, FQNEAQ (reference sequence). V shed 5 bases and J shed 4 bases, with 11 bases lying between them. The CDR3 contains 13 residues. CDR3 sequence (DNA): TGTGCCAGCAGCCCCAGACGGCGAGAGACCCAGTACTTC. Amino acid sequence: CASSPRRRETQYF.

This chain uses TRBV4-3 with TRBJ2-1; 10 nucleotides align to TRBD1. The V and J ends lost 4 bases and 8 bases, in that order; junction bases with no gene match: 11. CDR1 and CDR2 from the germline V gene are LGHNA and YSLEER. CDR3 length: 16 residues. CDR3 loop: CASSREPGQGTYEQFF. The CDR3 nucleotides read TGCGCCAGCAGCCGAGAACCGGGACAGGGGACCTATGAGCAGTTCTTC.

The chain couples TRBV5-1 to TRBJ1-5; no definite D call. Germline-derived CDR1 and CDR2 are SGHRS and YFSETQ. Trimming shortened V by 2 bases and J by 7 bases, and 16 bases separated the two germline ends. CDR3 length: 15 residues. This CDR3 reads CASSLDPTDGQPQHF. CDR3 nucleotide sequence: TGCGCCAGCAGCTTAGACCCGACCGATGGCCAGCCCCAGCATTTT.

The V and J genes are TRBV18 and TRBJ2-3; 10 bases are shared with TRBD1. In germline, CDR1 is KGHSH, CDR2 LQKENI. This CDR3 comprises 14 residues. V trimming: 4 bases; J trimming: 4 bases; junction bases outside the gene matches: 2. The CDR3 sequence: CASSRDRGADTQYF. The CDR3, as DNA: TGTGCCAGCTCACGGGACAGGGGCGCAGATACGCAGTATTTT.

The rearrangement links TRBV30 to TRBJ1-6; 7 nucleotides match TRBD1. The CDR3 spans 13 residues. V lost 2 bases to trimming and J lost 8 bases; unmatched junction nucleotides: 3. Germline V CDR1 and CDR2: GTSNPN, SVGIG (reference sequence). The CDR3 protein is CAWSRGQDSPLHF. The DNA of the CDR3 is TGTGCCTGGAGTAGGGGGCAGGATTCACCCCTCCACTTT.

The chain combines TRBV5-1 with TRBJ2-5, with D possibly TRBD2 on 6 matching bases. Trimming left V 4 bases short and J 4 bases short, with 14 bases between. Germline lookup yields CDR1 SGHRS and CDR2 YFSETQ. This CDR3 spans 14 amino acids. The CDR3 region is CASSVIGRGETQYF. CDR3 coding DNA: TGCGCCAGCAGCGTTATCGGGAGAGGAGAGACCCAGTACTTC.

The chain joins TRBV19 to TRBJ2-3; 7 bases line up with TRBD2. The CDR3 has 15 residues. CDR1 and CDR2 (germline): LNHDA, SQIVND (reference sequence). V dropped 7 bases and J dropped 4; count of bases not matched to a gene: 11. The CDR3 nucleotides are TGTGCCAGTACCCTGCGGCGCGGGGGACCAGATACGCAGTATTTT. Its translation is CASTLRRGGPDTQYF.

This chain joins TRBV7-2 and TRBJ2-3; D may be TRBD1 or TRBD2 (5 bases each). Deletions cut 3 bases from V and 0 bases from J, with 10 bases between. The CDR3 has 15 residues. From germline, CDR1 is SGHTA and CDR2 FQGNSA. The CDR3 bases are TGTGCCAGCAGCTTTGGGGGAGAGAGCACAGATACGCAGTATTTT. Protein: CASSFGGESTDTQYF. The whole variable domain, filled in from reference TRBV7-2 and TRBJ2-3, reads GAGVSQSPSNKVTEKGKDVELRCDPISGHTALYWYRQSLGQGLEFLIYFQGNSAPDKSGLPSDRFSAERTGGSVSTLTIQRTQQEDSAVYLCASSFGGESTDTQYFGPGTRLTVL.

A few counts support this clone. CDR3 sequence (DNA): TGTGCCAGCAGTGAAAAGGAAAGAACTGAAGCTTTCTTT. This encodes CASSEKERTEAFF. The chain couples TRBV2 to TRBJ1-1; no clear D. CDR3 length: 13 residues. Germline loops: CDR1 SNHLY, CDR2 FYNNEI. V lost 2 bases to trimming and J lost 5 bases, with 9 bases between them.

In the case of this clone: This same CDR3 is encoded by further DNA sequences in the sample. The chain carries TRBV5-1 and TRBJ1-5, with 7 bases that match TRBD1. Trimming at V came to 3 bases and at J to 1 base, leaving 4 bases not matched to a gene. In germline, CDR1 is SGHRS, CDR2 YFSETQ. The CDR3 extends over 15 amino acids. CDR3 coding DNA: TGCGCCAGCAGCTCGACAGGGCGGAGCAATCAGCCCCAGCATTTT. This translates into CASSSTGRSNQPQHF.

The chain carries TRBV30 and TRBJ1-5; D gene uncertain. The CDR3 has 15 amino acids. Germline CDR1 is GTSNPN and CDR2 is SVGIG (reference sequence). V was shortened by 0 bases and J by 1 base, with 10 bases between the two germline ends. The CDR3 DNA follows: TGTGCCTGGAGTGTACCTAGACCGAGCAATCAGCCCCAGCATTTT. This gives the protein CAWSVPRPSNQPQHF.